This TCR beta chain comes out of a study of T cell responses to AZD1222 COVID-19 vaccine. Sequenced by immunoSEQ multiplex PCR; TCRdb stores in-frame clones only, minus some. Seen here are 150,000 to 200,000 clones, about 90% observed once, and the top ten hold about 5.9%. General study results and limits: Only a handful of AZD1222 recipients tested seropositive at baseline. A mostly white British donor set with more females was recruited, and clonal diversity was possibly underestimated.

On this clone itself: Its antigen is as yet unknown.

The V and J ends lost 2 bases and 5 bases respectively, with 9 bases between them. This CDR3 contains 14 residues. Germline V lookup: CDR1 SGHVS, CDR2 FNYEAQ. The sample consisted of peripheral blood, taken 28 days after the second AZD1222 dose. The receptor's source is an adult who received the AZD1222 COVID-19 vaccine. This chain links TRBV7-6 with TRBJ2-2; D gene unclear. The CDR3 spells CASSLHSRTGELFF. The CDR3 nucleotides are TGTGCCAGCAGCTTACATAGCCGGACCGGGGAGCTGTTTTTT.